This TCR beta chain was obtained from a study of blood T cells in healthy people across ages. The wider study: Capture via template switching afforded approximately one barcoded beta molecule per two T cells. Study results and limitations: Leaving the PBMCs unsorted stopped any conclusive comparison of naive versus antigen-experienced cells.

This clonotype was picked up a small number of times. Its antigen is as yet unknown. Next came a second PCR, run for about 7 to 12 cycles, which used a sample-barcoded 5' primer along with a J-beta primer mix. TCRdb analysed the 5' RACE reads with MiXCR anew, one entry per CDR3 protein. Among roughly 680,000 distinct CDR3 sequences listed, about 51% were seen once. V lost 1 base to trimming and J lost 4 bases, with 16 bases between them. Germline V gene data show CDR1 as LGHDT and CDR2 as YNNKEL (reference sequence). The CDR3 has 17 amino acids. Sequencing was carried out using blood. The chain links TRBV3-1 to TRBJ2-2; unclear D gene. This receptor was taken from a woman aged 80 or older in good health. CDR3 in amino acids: CASSQGALPVATGELFF. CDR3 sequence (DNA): TGTGCCAGCAGCCAAGGAGCCCTCCCTGTGGCCACCGGGGAGCTGTTTTTT.